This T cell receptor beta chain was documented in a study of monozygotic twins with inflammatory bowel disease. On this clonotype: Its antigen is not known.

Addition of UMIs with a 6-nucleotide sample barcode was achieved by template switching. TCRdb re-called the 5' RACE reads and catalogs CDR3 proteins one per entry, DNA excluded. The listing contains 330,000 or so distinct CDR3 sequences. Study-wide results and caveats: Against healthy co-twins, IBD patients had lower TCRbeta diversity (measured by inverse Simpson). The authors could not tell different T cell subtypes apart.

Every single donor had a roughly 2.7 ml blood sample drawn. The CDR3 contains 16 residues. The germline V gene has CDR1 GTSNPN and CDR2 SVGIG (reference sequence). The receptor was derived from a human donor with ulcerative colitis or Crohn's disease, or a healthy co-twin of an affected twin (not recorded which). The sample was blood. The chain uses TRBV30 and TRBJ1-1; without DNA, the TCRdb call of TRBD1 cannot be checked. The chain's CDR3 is CAWMAGGTIMNTEAFF.